A single sample gave rise to the 21 T cell receptor beta chains below, sequenced in a study of T-cell memory formation after mild COVID-19. TCRdb called the 5' RACE reads again in MiXCR, with one record for every CDR3 protein. The repertoire holds around 530,000 distinct CDR3 sequences, with roughly 21% as singletons. The specimen was PBMCs or a T cell subset sorted from them (not recorded which). The receptors originated from an adult woman who had mild COVID-19 (a few samples of this study predate the infection). Cell type and time point are not known.

This clonotype turned up a few times. J is TRBJ2-1 and V is TRBV20-1; 10 nucleotides align to TRBD2. V dropped 5 bases and J dropped 2; count of bases not matched to a gene: 3. CDR1 and CDR2 from the germline V gene are DFQATT and SNEGSKA (reference sequence). The CDR3 spans 14 residues. For the CDR3, the DNA is TGCAGTGCTCCACTAGCGGGAACCTACAATGAGCAGTTCTTC. It translates to CSAPLAGTYNEQFF.

This clonotype came up a few times. The rearrangement joins TRBV25-1 to TRBJ1-1; D not resolved. From germline, CDR1 is MGHDK and CDR2 SYGVNS. V was shortened by 3 bases and J by 7 bases, with 12 bases between the two germline ends. CDR3 length: 13 residues. CDR3 amino acids: CASSELGTSEAFF. The CDR3 region has the DNA TGTGCCAGCAGTGAGCTAGGAACGAGTGAAGCTTTCTTT.

The chain carries TRBV12-3 or TRBV12-4 and TRBJ1-4, with 7 bases identical to TRBD1. V dropped 5 bases and J dropped 8; count of bases not matched to a gene: 11. This CDR3 is built from 15 residues. CDR3: CASSPSGTVVEKLFF. The CDR3 DNA follows: TGTGCCAGCAGTCCCTCGGGGACAGTTGTCGAAAAACTGTTTTTT.

The chain joins TRBV7-9 to TRBJ1-2, with 8 bases matching TRBD1. From germline, CDR1 is SEHNR and CDR2 FQNEAQ (reference sequence). With V trimmed by 5 bases and J by 10 bases, 6 bases remained unmatched. The CDR3 totals 12 residues. Here the CDR3 DNA reads TGTGCCAGCAGCACGAGACAGGGGCACTACACCTTC. It specifies CASSTRQGHYTF.

This chain links TRBV20-1 with TRBJ2-7, with TRBD2 matching 13 bases. With V trimmed by 4 bases and J by 0 bases, 12 bases remained unmatched. The CDR3 runs 18 residues. From germline, CDR1 is DFQATT and CDR2 SNEGSKA (reference sequence). The CDR3 DNA sequence: TGCAGTGCTATCAGGACTAGCGGGGGAGCCACCGGCTCCTACGAGCAGTACTTC. Its translation is CSAIRTSGGATGSYEQYF.

The chain is built from TRBV6-2 or TRBV6-3 and TRBJ2-1; tentatively, D is TRBD2 (6 bases). The V and J ends lost 4 bases and 6 bases respectively, with 16 bases between them. The germline V gene encodes CDR1 MNHEY and CDR2 SVGEGT. The CDR3 loop spans 15 amino acids. The DNA of the CDR3 is TGTGCCAGCAGTTTCCGGGAGTATAGCTCCAATGAGCAGTTCTTC. Translated: CASSFREYSSNEQFF.

The chain carries TRBV6-2 or TRBV6-3 and TRBJ1-3, with D uncertain. Germline V gives CDR1 MNHEY, CDR2 SVGEGT. V shed 2 bases and J shed 1 base, with 12 bases lying between them. The CDR3 spans 16 residues. The CDR3 DNA follows: TGTGCCAGCAGTTACGAACACCCGAGGTCTGGAAACACCATATATTTT. Its protein is CASSYEHPRSGNTIYF.

V and J are TRBV12-3 or TRBV12-4 and TRBJ1-1; a weak D match, TRBD1 (6 bases). CDR3 length: 15 residues. Trimming stripped 1 base from V and 3 bases from J, with 12 bases between. In nucleotides, the CDR3 is TGTGCCAGCAGTTTAGAGGGGGGGCTAGACACTGAAGCTTTCTTT. It is translated as CASSLEGGLDTEAFF.

The CDR3, as DNA: TGTGCCAGCAGCTCCACGACTACAGATACGCAGTATTTT. Translation: CASSSTTTDTQYF. The chain combines TRBV7-7 with TRBJ2-3; no reliable D call. Germline V lookup: CDR1 SSHAT, CDR2 FNYEAQ (reference sequence). V gave up 4 bases and J gave up 3 bases, with 8 bases separating them. The CDR3 runs to 13 residues.

This clonotype was seen only a few times. This chain connects TRBV10-3 to TRBJ1-2; D call uncertain. The ends were cut back, 3 bases at V and 0 bases at J, with 8 bases in the middle. From germline, CDR1 is ENHRY and CDR2 SYGVKD. The CDR3 loop spans 14 amino acids. The CDR3 nucleotides read TGTGCCATCAGTGATGGTGCAGCTAACTATGGCTACACCTTC. This encodes CAISDGAANYGYTF.

The chain has TRBV18 and TRBJ2-7; D may be TRBD2 (5 bases). Trimming took 4 bases from V and 0 from J, leaving 13 bases between them. Per the germline V gene, CDR1 is KGHSH and CDR2 is LQKENI. The CDR3 loop spans 15 amino acids. CDR3 DNA sequence: TGTGCCAGCTCACGAGAGGGCGCAAGCTCCTACGAGCAGTACTTC. Translating it yields CASSREGASSYEQYF.

The chain carries TRBV20-1 and TRBJ2-1; D is uncertain. The CDR3 has 15 residues. V shed 0 bases and J shed 2 bases, with 11 bases lying between them. Germline CDR1 DFQATT, CDR2 SNEGSKA (reference sequence). The CDR3 region is CSAREAEPTYNEQFF. The CDR3 DNA is TGCAGTGCTAGAGAGGCGGAGCCGACCTACAATGAGCAGTTCTTC.

V is TRBV11-3 and J is TRBJ2-5; D possibly corresponds to TRBD2 (6 bases). With 0 bases removed from V and 2 bases from J, the gap between germline ends came to 13 bases. Germline V gene data show CDR1 as SGHNT and CDR2 as YENEEA. This CDR3 is built from 16 residues. Here the CDR3 reads CASSLEVSSVQETQYF. The CDR3 region has the DNA TGTGCCAGCAGCTTAGAGGTCTCTAGCGTACAAGAGACCCAGTACTTC.

The rearrangement joins TRBV20-1 to TRBJ2-7, with D tentatively TRBD1 (5 bases). The germline V gene has CDR1 DFQATT and CDR2 SNEGSKA (reference sequence). V was pared by 0 bases and J by 2 bases, with 11 bases between. The CDR3 runs to 14 residues. DNA of the CDR3: TGCAGTGCTAGAGATCTAACAGGAACCTACGAGCAGTACTTC. Encoded protein: CSARDLTGTYEQYF.

The chain is built from TRBV24-1 and TRBJ2-1; 10 positions match TRBD1. The V segment lost 7 bases and the J segment 10 bases; nucleotides outside the gene matches: 6. The CDR3 contains 13 residues. Per germline, CDR1 KGHDR and CDR2 SFDVKD. The CDR3 is CATRAPGQGEQFF. CDR3 nucleotide sequence: TGTGCCACCAGAGCCCCGGGACAGGGGGAGCAGTTCTTC.

This clonotype appeared a few times. The V and J genes are TRBV5-8 and TRBJ2-3; 9 bases align to TRBD1. Germline-derived CDR1 and CDR2 are SGHTS and YDEGEE. The CDR3 totals 16 residues. J lost 3 bases, V lost 8 bases, and 13 bases had no gene match. Written as DNA, the CDR3 is TGTGCCAGTCTACGCGGAATGGGACAGGGTACAGATACGCAGTATTTT. This encodes CASLRGMGQGTDTQYF.

The chain carries TRBV4-1 and TRBJ1-2, with a possible D match to TRBD1 (6 bases). Trimming took 4 bases from V and 4 from J, leaving 13 bases between them. CDR3 size: 14 residues. Germline loops: CDR1 MGHRA, CDR2 YSYEKL. This CDR3 reads CASSRDIAGYGYTF. The CDR3, as DNA: TGCGCCAGCAGCCGGGACATCGCCGGCTATGGCTACACCTTC.

The V call is TRBV19, the J call TRBJ1-5, with 7 positions matching TRBD1. The germline gives CDR1 LNHDA, CDR2 SQIVND (reference sequence). V lost 5 bases to trimming and J lost 2 bases; unmatched junction nucleotides: 9. This CDR3 contains 16 residues. The CDR3, as DNA: TGTGCCAGTAGTCCACCGGGACAGTTGGGCAATCAGCCCCAGCATTTT. Translation: CASSPPGQLGNQPQHF.

This clonotype was counted a single time. The chain couples TRBV15 to TRBJ1-1, with D possibly matching TRBD1 (5 bases). This CDR3 is 13 amino acids long. The germline gives CDR1 LNHNV, CDR2 YYDKDF (reference sequence). Trimming removed 4 bases from V and 7 bases from J, with 13 bases in between. CDR3 sequence (DNA): TGTGCCACCAGCATCCGAGGGGTTCTTGAAGCTTTCTTT. Encoded protein: CATSIRGVLEAFF.

This clonotype has only a few counts. This chain links TRBV12-3 or TRBV12-4 with TRBJ2-7; TRBD1 agrees at 8 bases. The CDR3 is 11 amino acids. Germline trimming cut 7 bases from V and 5 bases from J; bases unmatched to any gene: 1. The CDR3 coding sequence is TGTGCCAGCAAGGACAGGGACGAGCAGTACTTC. Translation gives CASKDRDEQYF.

The J gene is TRBJ2-1, the V gene TRBV4-2; D may be TRBD1 (5 bases). The V end was cut by 0 bases, the J end by 4 bases, with 10 bases between. The germline V gene has CDR1 LGHNA and CDR2 YNFKEQ. CDR3 size: 15 residues. Here the CDR3 DNA reads TGTGCCAGCAGCCAAGATCTAAGGGGTTACAATGAGCAGTTCTTC. Translated, it gives CASSQDLRGYNEQFF.